There are a few counts of the clone carrying this T cell receptor beta chain. Its antigen is undetermined. Primers used in a second PCR of about 7 to 12 cycles were a sample-barcoded 5' primer and a J-beta primer mix. Each cDNA molecule was tagged by a template-switch adaptor that had 12 random nucleotides. TCRdb itself ran the 5' RACE reads through MiXCR, one entry per CDR3 protein. The sample carries approximately 810,000 distinct CDR3 sequences, approximately 35% recorded once. The CDR3 contains 14 residues. With 6 bases clipped from V and 6 bases from J, the junction kept 8 bases outside the gene matches. The germline V gene has CDR1 MNHEY and CDR2 SMNVEV (reference sequence). These data belong to a study of blood T cells in healthy people across ages. Approximately 10 milliliters was the volume of peripheral blood drawn from each donor. General study points: Percentage of naive T cells showed a strong correlation with TCR beta diversity. Estimated diversity that came from one million T cells was considered an underestimate.

This TCR came from a man aged 18 to 29 in good health. Sequencing was done on a sample of blood. The V call is TRBV27, the J call TRBJ1-2; 9 bases are a match to TRBD1. In DNA form, the CDR3 reads TGTGCCAGCAGACGACAGGGGGAACCCCATGGCTACACCTTC. This sequence encodes CASRRQGEPHGYTF.